The 22 T cell receptor beta chains below were found in one sample sequenced in a study of blood T cells in healthy people across ages. A J-beta primer mix and a sample-barcoded 5' primer were used in a second PCR of roughly 6 to 11 cycles. In TCRdb, the 5' RACE reads were re-called with MiXCR into one record per CDR3 protein. The sample records approximately 600,000 distinct CDR3 sequences, roughly 50% being singletons. Sequenced sample: blood. The receptors originated from a man aged 55 to 70 in good health.

The chain has TRBV7-9 and TRBJ2-5, with D possibly TRBD2 on 5 matching bases. The DNA end is more similar to TRBJ2-7, so the J call may be wrong. Germline CDR1 SEHNR, CDR2 FQNEAQ (reference sequence). This CDR3 is built from 12 residues. CDR3 nucleotide sequence: TGTGCCAGCAGCACAGAGGGCAACGAGCAGTACTTC. It yields the protein CASSTEGNEQYF.

The rearrangement joins TRBV27 to TRBJ1-4, with 7 bases lining up with TRBD1. Germline V CDR1 and CDR2: MNHEY, SMNVEV (reference sequence). The CDR3 length is 14 residues. J lost 3 bases, V lost 8 bases, and 6 bases had no gene match. This CDR3 is CASGSTGANEKLFF. Here the CDR3 DNA reads TGTGCCAGCGGCAGTACAGGGGCTAATGAAAAACTGTTTTTT.

This clonotype has a handful of counts. This CDR3 reads CASSPPPPNYGYTF. In nucleotides, the CDR3 is TGTGCCAGCAGTCCCCCGCCGCCTAACTATGGCTACACCTTC. V gene TRBV27 combines with J gene TRBJ1-2; D gene ambiguous. The length of the CDR3 is 14 residues. V was clipped by 5 bases and J by 0 bases, with 10 bases between them. Germline assignment: CDR1 MNHEY and CDR2 SMNVEV (reference sequence).

This chain joins TRBV7-9 and TRBJ2-1; D is ambiguous. V was pared by 1 base and J by 6 bases, with 13 bases between. Per germline, CDR1 SEHNR and CDR2 FQNEAQ (reference sequence). CDR3 size: 15 residues. CDR3 amino acids: CASSLVGNRGNEQFF. The CDR3 nucleotides read TGTGCCAGCAGCTTAGTGGGTAATCGAGGCAATGAGCAGTTCTTC.

This clonotype was counted only a few times. The rearrangement links TRBV7-2 to TRBJ2-5; D remains ambiguous. V shed 7 bases and J shed 5 bases, with 11 bases lying between them. Germline CDR1 SGHTA, CDR2 FQGNSA. There are 12 residues in the CDR3. This chain's CDR3 is CASTKRAETQYF. The CDR3 DNA reads TGTGCCAGCACCAAAAGAGCGGAGACCCAGTACTTC.

The rearrangement uses TRBV5-1 and TRBJ1-2; maybe TRBD1 (6 bases). V was shortened by 4 bases and J by 4 bases, with 17 bases between the two germline ends. Germline V gives CDR1 SGHRS, CDR2 YFSETQ. The CDR3 is 15 residues long. CDR3 region: CASSDHRVLSYGYTF. CDR3 bases: TGCGCCAGCAGCGACCACAGGGTCCTATCCTATGGCTACACCTTC.

A few counts support this clonotype. This rearrangement joins TRBV11-1 to TRBJ1-2; D possibly corresponds to TRBD1 (6 bases). Trimming took 5 bases from V and 8 from J, leaving 18 bases between them. The CDR3 extends over 14 amino acids. Looked up from germline, CDR1 is SGHAT and CDR2 is FQDESV (reference sequence). The CDR3, as DNA: TGTGCCAGCAGCAGAGACAGGAAAGACGTGGGCTACACCTTC. It yields the protein CASSRDRKDVGYTF.

The rearrangement joins TRBV7-9 to TRBJ2-5; D call uncertain. Trimming removed 1 base from V and 5 bases from J, with 11 bases in between. The CDR3 consists of 14 residues. CDR1 and CDR2 from the germline V gene are SEHNR and FQNEAQ (reference sequence). As DNA, the CDR3 is TGTGCCAGCAGCTTAGTGGTAGGCGCGGAGACCCAGTACTTC. This translates into CASSLVVGAETQYF. The whole variable domain, remainder taken from reference TRBV7-9 and TRBJ2-5, is DTGVSQNPRHKITKRGQNVTFRCDPISEHNRLYWYRQTLGQGPEFLTYFQNEAQLEKSRLLSDRFSAERPKGSFSTLEIQRTEQGDSAMYLCASSLVVGAETQYFGPGTRLLVL.

This sequence joins TRBV2 and TRBJ2-3; TRBD2 aligns across 12 bases. After removal of 6 bases from V and 0 bases from J, the junction contained 7 bases not matched to a gene. The CDR3 runs to 17 residues. Germline V gene data show CDR1 as SNHLY and CDR2 as FYNNEI. In DNA form, the CDR3 reads TGTGCCAGCAGACCTAGCGGGGGGGCCTATAGCACAGATACGCAGTATTTT. Protein: CASRPSGGAYSTDTQYF.

This chain links TRBV20-1 with TRBJ2-1; a weak D match, TRBD2 (5 bases). The CDR3 runs 15 residues. Germline V gives CDR1 DFQATT, CDR2 SNEGSKA (reference sequence). Trimming left V 0 bases short and J 2 bases short, with 11 bases between. The chain's CDR3 is CSAREAGNPYNEQFF. CDR3 in DNA: TGCAGTGCTAGAGAGGCCGGGAACCCCTACAATGAGCAGTTCTTC.

The rearrangement joins TRBV11-2 to TRBJ2-1; 8 bases are shared with TRBD2. CDR3 length: 15 amino acids. Looked up from germline, CDR1 is SGHAT and CDR2 is FQNNGV. Trimming took 0 bases from V and 6 from J; bases not matched to a gene: 4. The CDR3 DNA reads TGTGCCAGCAGCTTAGATCGACTAGCGAGCAATGAGCAGTTCTTC. Translation gives CASSLDRLASNEQFF.

The V and J genes are TRBV3-1 and TRBJ1-6, with D uncertain. CDR1 LGHDT and CDR2 YNNKEL come from the germline V gene (reference sequence). The CDR3 consists of 12 residues. Trimming removed 0 bases from V and 12 bases from J, with 6 bases in between. The CDR3 reads CASSQDAGPLHF. DNA of the CDR3: TGTGCCAGCAGCCAAGATGCGGGACCCCTCCACTTT.

On this clonotype itself: Compared with germline, one end of the junction differs, possibly owing to a read error. The chain recombines TRBV12-3 or TRBV12-4 with TRBJ1-6; D not resolved. The CDR3 spans 15 residues. CDR3 in DNA: TGTGCCAGCAGTTTATTAGATTGGGAGGGTTCACCCGTCCACTTT. This translates into CASSLLDWEGSPVHF.

This clonotype has only a few counts. The chain combines TRBV24-1 with TRBJ2-5; 13 positions match TRBD2. The trim removed 4 bases at V and 5 bases at J, leaving 0 bases unmatched. CDR1 is KGHDR, CDR2 SFDVKD, per germline. This CDR3 is built from 14 residues. The CDR3 DNA follows: TGTGCCACCAGTGAGGGACTAGCGGGGGAGACCCAGTACTTC. Its translation: CATSEGLAGETQYF.

This clonotype was counted between two and nine times. The chain couples TRBV7-9 to TRBJ2-7, with no clear D. Trimming removed 5 bases from V and 5 bases from J, with 19 bases in between. The V gene's germline CDR1 is SEHNR and CDR2 FQNEAQ (reference sequence). The CDR3 consists of 15 residues. The CDR3: CASSARQFSGNEQYF. CDR3 in DNA: TGTGCCAGCAGCGCCCGCCAATTTAGTGGGAACGAGCAGTACTTC.

This clonotype was seen a handful of times. This chain connects TRBV18 to TRBJ1-2; 9 bases line up with TRBD1. V lost 3 bases, J lost 6 bases, and 8 bases stayed unmatched. The germline V gene encodes CDR1 KGHSH and CDR2 LQKENI. The CDR3 has 15 residues. The CDR3: CASSPGQGRGNGYTF. DNA for the CDR3: TGTGCCAGCTCACCCGGACAGGGGCGAGGAAATGGCTACACCTTC.

In its sample, this clonotype was seen once. V is TRBV28 and J is TRBJ1-4, with 10 bases lining up with TRBD1. The germline CDR1 and CDR2 sequences are MDHEN and SYDVKM. The J segment lost 6 bases and the V segment lost 8 bases, leaving 6 bases of the junction unmatched. There are 14 residues in the CDR3. The CDR3 sequence is CASSYDRGHEKLFF. The CDR3 DNA sequence: TGTGCCAGCTCCTATGACAGGGGGCATGAAAAACTGTTTTTT.

The rearrangement links TRBV4-1 to TRBJ2-6, with 12 bases lining up with TRBD1. The CDR3 is 18 amino acids. J gave up 2 bases and V 1 base, and 3 bases lay outside the gene matches. Germline CDR1 MGHRA, CDR2 YSYEKL. The CDR3 bases are TGCGCCAGCAGCCAAGGGGACAGGGGGCTTACTGGGGCCAACGTCCTGACTTTC. Amino acid sequence: CASSQGDRGLTGANVLTF.

J is TRBJ2-1 and V is TRBV9; either TRBD1 or TRBD2 may supply D (6 bases each). CDR1 SGDLS and CDR2 YYNGEE come from the germline V gene. V lost 0 bases, J lost 10 bases, and 14 bases lay in between. This CDR3 is built from 14 residues. CDR3 in amino acids: CASSVDPRGDEQFF. CDR3 bases: TGTGCCAGCAGCGTAGACCCGAGGGGGGACGAGCAGTTCTTC.

J is TRBJ1-6 and V is TRBV20-1; D is possibly TRBD1 (5 bases). Germline CDR1 DFQATT, CDR2 SNEGSKA (reference sequence). This CDR3 spans 14 amino acids. Trimming cost V 6 bases and J 5 bases, with 14 bases left between them. CDR3 residues: CSALPGGDNSPLHF. The CDR3 DNA reads as TGCAGTGCCCTCCCGGGGGGGGATAATTCACCCCTCCACTTT.

The V and J genes are TRBV12-3 or TRBV12-4 and TRBJ2-4; the match to TRBD1 covers 9 bases. The CDR3 is 15 amino acids. The J segment lost 7 bases and the V segment lost 6 bases, leaving 10 bases of the junction unmatched. Written as DNA, the CDR3 is TGTGCCAGCAGGCCGGGACAGGGAGTCCGTAACATTCAGTACTTC. It encodes CASRPGQGVRNIQYF.

This sequence joins TRBV5-1 and TRBJ1-5, with D perhaps matching TRBD1 (5 bases). Deletions cut 1 base from V and 1 base from J, with 9 bases between. Germline CDR1 is SGHRS and CDR2 is YFSETQ. The CDR3 is 15 amino acids. CDR3 in amino acids: CASSLTGASNQPQHF. CDR3 coding DNA: TGCGCCAGCAGCTTGACCGGGGCCAGCAATCAGCCCCAGCATTTT.